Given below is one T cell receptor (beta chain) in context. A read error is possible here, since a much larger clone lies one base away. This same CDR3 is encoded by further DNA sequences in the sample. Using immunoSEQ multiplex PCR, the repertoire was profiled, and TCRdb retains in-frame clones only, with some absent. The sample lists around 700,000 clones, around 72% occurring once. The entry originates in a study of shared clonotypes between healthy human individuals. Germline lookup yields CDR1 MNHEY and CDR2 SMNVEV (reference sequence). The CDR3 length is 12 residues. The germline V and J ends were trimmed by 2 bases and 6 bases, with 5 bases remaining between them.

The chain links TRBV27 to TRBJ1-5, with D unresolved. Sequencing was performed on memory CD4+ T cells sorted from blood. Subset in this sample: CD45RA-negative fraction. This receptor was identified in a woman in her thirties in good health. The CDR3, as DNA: TGTGCCAGCAGTTTAGTGGGTCAGCCCCAGCATTTT. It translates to CASSLVGQPQHF.